The rows below give T cell receptor beta chains drawn from one sample of a study of T cells in localized non-small cell lung cancer. This table comes from immunoSEQ multiplex PCR, and its TCRdb copy is limited to in-frame clones, with some not included. The data contain roughly 31,000 clones, roughly 87% of them singletons. Material: peripheral blood, obtained before any cancer treatment. Receptors were obtained from a woman between 35 and 75 years old with stage I lung adenocarcinoma. Each CDR3 is given with its conserved first and last residue.

v_call,j_call,cdr3_aa
TRBV18,TRBJ1-1,CASFNLVTEAFF
TRBV5-1,TRBJ2-7,CASSSAGEQYF
TRBV28,TRBJ1-5,CASPTGLEPQHF
TRBV4-2,TRBJ1-6,CASSQEGRGQGSPLHF
TRBV2,TRBJ1-6,CASSELTGDNSPLHF
TRBV18,TRBJ1-6,CASSHREGNSPLHF
TRBV19,TRBJ2-7,CASSAGTGDYEQYF
TRBV7-2,TRBJ2-7,CASSLSSYEQYF
TRBV18,TRBJ1-3,CASSPETVGNTIYF
TRBV7-3,TRBJ1-2,CASRPGTGDYGYTF
TRBV7-2,TRBJ2-7,CASSLDRGYEQYF
TRBV2,TRBJ2-5,CASMGERQETQYF
TRBV11-2,TRBJ2-5,CASSLGDRYQETQYF
TRBV19,TRBJ1-6,CASSAIRGLNSPLHF
TRBV7-9,TRBJ2-5,CASAWDRVGQYF
TRBV7-9,TRBJ2-7,CASTQGQASEQYF
TRBV30,TRBJ2-5,CAWSVLLAGAGETQYF
TRBV28,TRBJ1-5,CASSFLGSNQPQHF
TRBV5-4,TRBJ2-3,CASSSLGRGFPDTQYF
TRBV11-2,TRBJ2-7,CASSSHYEQYF
TRBV5-1,TRBJ1-3,CASSSGSGNTIYF
TRBV4-1,TRBJ1-4,CASSQAAGGLATNEKLFF
TRBV18,TRBJ1-2,CASSPRAGEDYGYTF
TRBV18,TRBJ2-5,CASSSGQKETQYF
TRBV6-5,TRBJ2-1,CASSPSGSSYNEQFF
TRBV7-8,TRBJ1-5,CASSQSHDSNQPQHF
TRBV29-1,TRBJ2-1,CSGAPAYNEQFF
TRBV30,TRBJ2-7,CAWNRGSYEQYF
TRBV7-9,TRBJ2-7,CASSQYGSSYEQYF
TRBV5-1,TRBJ2-7,CASSLRLAGGSEQYF
TRBV28,TRBJ1-1,CASSFPNTEAFF
TRBV18,TRBJ1-1,CASSPRTGDTEAFF
TRBV15,TRBJ1-4,CATSRVGVSLNEKLFF
TRBV11-3,TRBJ2-2,CASSSILPGLAGTGELFF
TRBV2,TRBJ2-1,CASSVRGGLAGVYEQFF
TRBV7-3,TRBJ2-3,CASSLFGPDTQYF
TRBV7-2,TRBJ2-7,CASSLNSGEQYF
TRBV28,TRBJ1-5,CASRPGGSNQPQHF
TRBV2,TRBJ2-7,CASSEVGRRGHEQYF
TRBV7-2,TRBJ2-5,CASSFGILAQETQYF
TRBV6-5,TRBJ1-2,CASRRQGGYYGYTF
TRBV5-1,TRBJ1-2,CASSLDGSNYGYTF
TRBV9,TRBJ2-3,CASSALLSTDTQYF
TRBV7-8,TRBJ1-1,CASSLERGNTEAFF
TRBV2,TRBJ2-7,CASRDSSLTREQYF
TRBV4-1,TRBJ2-7,CASSQAGTPEQYF
TRBV4-2,TRBJ2-3,CASSPAGGEPDTQYF
TRBV7-9,TRBJ2-7,CASSRRDGLSYEQYF
TRBV7-2,TRBJ2-7,CASSLDGLAGGEQYF
TRBV11-2,TRBJ2-5,CASSRDDLTVRKTQYF
TRBV9,TRBJ1-2,CASSVYQGINYGYTF
TRBV7-2,TRBJ2-5,CASRKGSLQETQYF
TRBV21-1,TRBJ2-2,CASSPKLGTSDTGELFF
TRBV29-1,TRBJ1-1,CSPRRSGNTEAFF
TRBV5-1,TRBJ2-3,CASSLWSGRTDTQYF
TRBV19,TRBJ2-2,CASTISPQGGTGELFF
TRBV19,TRBJ2-1,CATLPVARPGGEQFF
TRBV28,TRBJ2-5,CASSILMMETQYF